The 6 T cell receptor beta chains below all came from one sample that was sequenced in a study of monozygotic twins with inflammatory bowel disease. TCRdb re-called the 5' RACE reads; one entry per CDR3 protein, DNA not given. Its listing shows approximately 400,000 distinct CDR3 sequences. Sequencing input: blood. These receptors were taken from a human donor with ulcerative colitis or Crohn's disease, or a healthy co-twin of an affected twin (not recorded which).

The chain uses TRBV5-1 and TRBJ2-2. The CDR3 runs to 14 residues. The germline V gene has CDR1 SGHRS and CDR2 YFSETQ. This chain's CDR3 is CASSPSGVTGELFF. Complete variable domain (other parts from reference TRBV5-1 and TRBJ2-2): KAGVTQTPRYLIKTRGQQVTLSCSPISGHRSVSWYQQTPGQGLQFLFEYFSETQRNKGNFPGRFSGRQFSNSRSEMNVSTLELGDSALYLCASSPSGVTGELFFGEGSRLTVL.

The J gene is TRBJ1-1, the V gene TRBV6-2 or TRBV6-3. CDR1 MNHEY and CDR2 SVGEGT come from the germline V gene. The CDR3 is 14 amino acids. The CDR3 loop reads CASSGHISQNEAFF.

The chain has TRBV4-1 and TRBJ1-1. CDR1 is MGHRA, CDR2 YSYEKL, per germline. The CDR3 is 13 amino acids. CDR3 region: CASSQDASVTAFF.

The rearrangement joins TRBV3-1 to TRBJ2-7; checking the TCRdb D call of TRBD2 is not possible without DNA. The CDR3 totals 15 residues. Germline CDR1 and CDR2: LGHDT and YNNKEL (reference sequence). The CDR3 region is CASSRIAGVSYEQYF.

This chain links TRBV7-3 with TRBJ2-1; TCRdb's D gene call, TRBD2, goes unchecked for lack of DNA. CDR1 is SGHTA and CDR2 is FQGTGA in the germline V gene. The CDR3 is 12 amino acids. CDR3: CASSLIAGEQFF.

The gene calls are TRBV7-9 and TRBJ2-1; the TCRdb D gene call, TRBD2, has no DNA to confirm it. The germline gives CDR1 SEHNR, CDR2 FQNEAQ (reference sequence). The CDR3 covers 15 residues. CDR3 amino acids: CASSRFGGPVDEQFF. Full variable domain (remainder filled in from reference TRBV7-9 and TRBJ2-1): DTGVSQNPRHKITKRGQNVTFRCDPISEHNRLYWYRQTLGQGPEFLTYFQNEAQLEKSRLLSDRFSAERPKGSFSTLEIQRTEQGDSAMYLCASSRFGGPVDEQFFGPGTRLTVL.